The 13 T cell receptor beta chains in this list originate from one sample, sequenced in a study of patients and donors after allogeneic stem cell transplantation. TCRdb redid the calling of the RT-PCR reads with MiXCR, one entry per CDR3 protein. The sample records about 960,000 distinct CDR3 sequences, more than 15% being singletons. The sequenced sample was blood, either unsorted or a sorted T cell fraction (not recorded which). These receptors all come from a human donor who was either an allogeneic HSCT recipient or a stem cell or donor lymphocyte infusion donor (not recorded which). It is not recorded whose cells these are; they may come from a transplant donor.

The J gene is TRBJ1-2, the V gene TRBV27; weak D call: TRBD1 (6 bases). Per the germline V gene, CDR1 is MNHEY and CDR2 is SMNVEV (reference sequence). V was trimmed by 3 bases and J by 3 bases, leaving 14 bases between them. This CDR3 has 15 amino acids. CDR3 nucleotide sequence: TGTGCCAGCAGTTTGAGCAGGGGCGAATACTATGGCTACACCTTC. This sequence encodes CASSLSRGEYYGYTF.

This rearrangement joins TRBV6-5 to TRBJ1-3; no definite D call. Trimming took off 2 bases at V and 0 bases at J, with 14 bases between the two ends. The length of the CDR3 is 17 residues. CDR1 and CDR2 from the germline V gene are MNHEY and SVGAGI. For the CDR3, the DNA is TGTGCCAGCAGTTACCAGGCACCTTACTCCTCTGGAAACACCATATATTTT. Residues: CASSYQAPYSSGNTIYF.

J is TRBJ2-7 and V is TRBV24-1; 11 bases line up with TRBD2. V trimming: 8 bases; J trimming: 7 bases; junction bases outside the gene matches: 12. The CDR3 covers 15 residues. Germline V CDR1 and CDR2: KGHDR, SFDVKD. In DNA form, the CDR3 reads TGTGCCACCATTCCGGTAGCGGGAGGGCCGGAAGAGCAGTACTTC. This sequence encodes CATIPVAGGPEEQYF.

CDR3: CASSFLALALTDTQYF. As DNA, the CDR3 is TGTGCCAGCAGCTTCCTAGCGTTAGCCCTCACAGATACGCAGTATTTT. The chain joins TRBV5-6 to TRBJ2-3, with D perhaps TRBD2 (6 bases). The CDR3 has 16 residues. In germline, CDR1 is SGHDT, CDR2 YYEEEE. Trimming stripped 2 bases from V and 2 bases from J, with 15 bases between.

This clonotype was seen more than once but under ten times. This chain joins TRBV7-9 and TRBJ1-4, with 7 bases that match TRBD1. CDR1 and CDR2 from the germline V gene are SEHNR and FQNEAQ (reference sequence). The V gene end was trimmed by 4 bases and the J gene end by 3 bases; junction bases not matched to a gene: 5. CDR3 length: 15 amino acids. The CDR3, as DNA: TGTGCCAGCAGCTATACAGGGGCGGCTAATGAAAAACTGTTTTTT. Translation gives CASSYTGAANEKLFF.

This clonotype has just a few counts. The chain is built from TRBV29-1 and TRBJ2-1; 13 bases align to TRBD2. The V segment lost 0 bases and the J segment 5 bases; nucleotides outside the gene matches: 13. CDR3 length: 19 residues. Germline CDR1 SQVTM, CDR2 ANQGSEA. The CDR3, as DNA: TGCAGCGTTGAAGATTCGTCCGGAACTAGCGGGGGGGGACACAATGAGCAGTTCTTC. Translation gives CSVEDSSGTSGGGHNEQFF.

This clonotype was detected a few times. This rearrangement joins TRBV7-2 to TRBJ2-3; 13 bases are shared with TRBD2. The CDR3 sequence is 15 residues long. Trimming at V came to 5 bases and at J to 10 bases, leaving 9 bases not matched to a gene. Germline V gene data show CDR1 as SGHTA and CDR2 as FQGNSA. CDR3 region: CASSLTSGGREAQYF. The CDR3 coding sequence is TGTGCCAGCAGCCTGACTAGCGGGGGGAGGGAAGCGCAGTATTTT.

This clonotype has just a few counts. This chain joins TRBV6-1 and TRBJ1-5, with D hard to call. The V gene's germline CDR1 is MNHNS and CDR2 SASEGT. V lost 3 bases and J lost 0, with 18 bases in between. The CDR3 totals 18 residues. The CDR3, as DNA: TGTGCCAGCAGTGACCGAGGGAGGGCCGGGTATAGCAATCAGCCCCAGCATTTT. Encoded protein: CASSDRGRAGYSNQPQHF.

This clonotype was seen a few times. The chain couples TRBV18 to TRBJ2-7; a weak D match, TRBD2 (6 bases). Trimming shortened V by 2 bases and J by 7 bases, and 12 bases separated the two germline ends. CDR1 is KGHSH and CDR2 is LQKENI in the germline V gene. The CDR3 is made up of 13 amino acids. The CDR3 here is CASSPDPREEQYF. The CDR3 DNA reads TGTGCCAGCTCACCAGACCCGCGGGAAGAGCAGTACTTC.

This chain's CDR3 is CASSRDRQLSGEQYF. DNA of the CDR3: TGCGCCAGCAGCCGTGACAGGCAGCTGTCTGGCGAGCAGTACTTC. V usage is TRBV4-3 and J usage is TRBJ2-7; D is possibly TRBD1 (6 bases). V lost 4 bases and J lost 6, with 19 bases in between. This CDR3 comprises 15 residues. From germline, CDR1 is LGHNA and CDR2 YSLEER.

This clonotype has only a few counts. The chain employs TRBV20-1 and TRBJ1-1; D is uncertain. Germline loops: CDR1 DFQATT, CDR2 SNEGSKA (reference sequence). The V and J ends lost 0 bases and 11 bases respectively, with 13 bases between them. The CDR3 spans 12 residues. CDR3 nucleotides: TGCAGTGCTAGAGAAAGGGCGTTGGGGGCTTTCTTT. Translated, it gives CSARERALGAFF.

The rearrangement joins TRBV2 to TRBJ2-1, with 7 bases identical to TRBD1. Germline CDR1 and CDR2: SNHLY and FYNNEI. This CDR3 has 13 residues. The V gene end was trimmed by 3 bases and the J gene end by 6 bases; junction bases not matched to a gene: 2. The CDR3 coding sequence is TGTGCCAGCAGTGAGACAGGGTCCAATGAGCAGTTCTTC. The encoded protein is CASSETGSNEQFF.

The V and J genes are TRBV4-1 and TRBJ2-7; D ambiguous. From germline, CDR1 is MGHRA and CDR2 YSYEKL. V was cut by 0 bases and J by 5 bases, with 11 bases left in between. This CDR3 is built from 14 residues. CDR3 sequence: CASSQEDRSHEQYF. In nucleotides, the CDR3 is TGCGCCAGCAGCCAAGAGGACCGCAGCCACGAGCAGTACTTC.